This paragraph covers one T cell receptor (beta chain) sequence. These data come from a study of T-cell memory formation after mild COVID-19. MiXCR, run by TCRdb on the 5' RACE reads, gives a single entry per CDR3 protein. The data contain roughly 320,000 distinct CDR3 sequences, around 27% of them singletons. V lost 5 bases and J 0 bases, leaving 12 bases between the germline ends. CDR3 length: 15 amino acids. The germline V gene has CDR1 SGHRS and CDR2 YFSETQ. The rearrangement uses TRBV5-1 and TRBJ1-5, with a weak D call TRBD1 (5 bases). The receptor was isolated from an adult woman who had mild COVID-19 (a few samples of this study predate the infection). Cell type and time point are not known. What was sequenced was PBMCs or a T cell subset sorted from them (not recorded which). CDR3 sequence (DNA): TGCGCCAGCAGTCCGGGGGAGACTAGCAATCAGCCCCAGCATTTT. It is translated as CASSPGETSNQPQHF. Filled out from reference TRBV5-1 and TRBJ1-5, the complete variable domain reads KAGVTQTPRYLIKTRGQQVTLSCSPISGHRSVSWYQQTPGQGLQFLFEYFSETQRNKGNFPGRFSGRQFSNSRSEMNVSTLELGDSALYLCASSPGETSNQPQHFGDGTRLSIL.